The clone carrying this T cell receptor beta chain was recorded many times. Amplified TCR beta CDR3 regions were obtained using RNA transcripts as template. HTBI-primed RT-PCR formed the first round, and a multiplex PCR formed the second. TCRdb processed the multiplex PCR reads anew with MiXCR; each CDR3 protein has one entry. Among 500,000 to 800,000 distinct CDR3 sequences, roughly two fifths were seen once, and the ten largest hold over 2.5%. This entry is derived from a study of Graves' ophthalmopathy and Graves' hyperthyroidism. The sample consisted of peripheral blood. The TCR was taken from an adult man with Graves' ophthalmopathy.

Written as DNA, the CDR3 is TGTGCCAGCAGCCGGGCCGGGGAGCTGTTTTTT. Translating gives CASSRAGELFF. The V gene is TRBV12-3 or TRBV12-4, the J gene TRBJ2-2; D is ambiguous. This CDR3 region has 11 residues. Between the trimmed V and J ends, which lost 6 bases and 6 bases, there was a span of 5 bases.